Each of the 4 T cell receptor beta chains below was sequenced from the same sample in a study of lymphopenia after photon versus proton radiotherapy. The data were produced by immunoSEQ multiplex PCR, yet TCRdb's version contains in-frame clones alone and is incomplete. The repertoire includes 60,000 to 75,000 clones, roughly nine tenths of them detected once, and around 13% sits in the top ten. This material consisted of peripheral blood, taken from a patient treated with proton-based radiotherapy. These receptors were obtained from an elderly man with esophageal cancer.

This chain connects TRBV2 to TRBJ2-5; no definite D call. Germline V gene sequence: CDR1 SNHLY, CDR2 FYNNEI. The CDR3 totals 18 residues. Trimming took 0 bases from V and 2 from J, leaving 19 bases between them. CDR3 residues: CASSEALYSAGLQETQYF. The CDR3 coding sequence is TGTGCCAGCAGTGAAGCGCTTTATTCGGCAGGCTTGCAAGAGACCCAGTACTTC.

This sequence joins TRBV2 and TRBJ1-5; no clear D. Trimming left V 3 bases short and J 0 bases short, with 6 bases between. The CDR3 is made up of 14 amino acids. Germline loops: CDR1 SNHLY, CDR2 FYNNEI. This chain's CDR3 is CASSDRVSNQPQHF. The CDR3 DNA sequence: TGTGCCAGCAGTGATAGAGTTAGCAATCAGCCCCAGCATTTT.

The rearrangement links TRBV4-2 to TRBJ1-1; possibly TRBD1 for D (6 bases). Looked up from germline, CDR1 is LGHNA and CDR2 is YNFKEQ. V was trimmed by 0 bases and J by 8 bases, leaving 13 bases between them. The CDR3 contains 14 residues. Written as DNA, the CDR3 is TGTGCCAGCAGCCAAGATCAGGGGTTGGCGGAAGCTTTCTTT. It codes for CASSQDQGLAEAFF.

The V and J genes are TRBV7-9 and TRBJ1-4; 8 bases align to TRBD1. Unmatched junction bases numbered 13, after V lost 5 bases and J lost 2 bases. From germline, CDR1 is SEHNR and CDR2 FQNEAQ (reference sequence). This CDR3 is built from 18 residues. The CDR3 sequence is CASSPPRTGPRTNEKLFF. The CDR3 DNA reads TGTGCCAGCAGCCCCCCCCGGACAGGGCCGCGCACTAATGAAAAACTGTTTTTT. The full variable domain, with the rest looked up from reference TRBV7-9 and TRBJ1-4, is DTGVSQNPRHKITKRGQNVTFRCDPISEHNRLYWYRQTLGQGPEFLTYFQNEAQLEKSRLLSDRFSAERPKGSFSTLEIQRTEQGDSAMYLCASSPPRTGPRTNEKLFFGSGTQLSVL.